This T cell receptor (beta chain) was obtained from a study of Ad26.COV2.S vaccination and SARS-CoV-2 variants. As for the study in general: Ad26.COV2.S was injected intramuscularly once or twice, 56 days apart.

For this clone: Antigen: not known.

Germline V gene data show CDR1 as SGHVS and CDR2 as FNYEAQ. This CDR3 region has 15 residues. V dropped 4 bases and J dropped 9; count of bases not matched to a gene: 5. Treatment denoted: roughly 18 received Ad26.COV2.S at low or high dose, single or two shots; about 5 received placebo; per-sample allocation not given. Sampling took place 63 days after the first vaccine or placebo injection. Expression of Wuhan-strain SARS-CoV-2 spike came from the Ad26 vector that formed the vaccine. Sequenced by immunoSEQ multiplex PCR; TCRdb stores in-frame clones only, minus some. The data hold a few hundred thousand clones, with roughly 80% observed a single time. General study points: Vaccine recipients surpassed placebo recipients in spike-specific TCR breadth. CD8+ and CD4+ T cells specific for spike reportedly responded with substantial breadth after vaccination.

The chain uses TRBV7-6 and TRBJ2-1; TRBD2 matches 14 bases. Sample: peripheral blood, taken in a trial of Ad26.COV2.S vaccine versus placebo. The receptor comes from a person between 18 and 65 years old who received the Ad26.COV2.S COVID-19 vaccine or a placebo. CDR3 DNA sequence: TGTGCCAGCAGCTCCGGGACTAGCGGGAGTTTTGAGCAGTTCTTC. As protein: CASSSGTSGSFEQFF.